This T cell receptor beta chain is from a study of shared clonotypes between healthy human individuals. Study-level background: Researchers drew samples from a couple of women and a few men aged 18 to 49.

The method was immunoSEQ multiplex PCR; TCRdb's version includes in-frame clones alone and lacks a portion of them. The sample contains about 490,000 clones, 65% to 80% of which appear only once. Genomic DNA from unsorted samples was obtained from 80 million to 100 million PBMCs (per sample). Trimming stripped 3 bases from V and 3 bases from J, with 13 bases between. The CDR3 spans 14 residues. Germline-derived CDR1 and CDR2 are SGDLS and YYNGEE. The rearrangement links TRBV9 to TRBJ2-7; D unclear. The receptor was derived from a woman between 40 and 55 years old in good health. Some clones in this sample may be carry-over from other donors' samples. The sample comprised PBMCs. The CDR3 protein is CASSASGPGYEQYF. The CDR3 DNA reads as TGTGCCAGCAGCGCCAGTGGCCCGGGCTACGAGCAGTACTTC.